The 26 T cell receptor beta chains presented below share a single source sample, sequenced in a study of blood T cells in healthy people across ages. Together with a sample-barcoded 5' primer, a J-beta primer mix was included in a second PCR lasting roughly 6 to 12 cycles. Using its own MiXCR run on the 5' RACE reads, TCRdb lists one record per CDR3 protein. This sample yields 1.5 million to 2 million distinct CDR3 sequences, of which over 25% are seen a single time; over 7% belongs to the top ten. Sequencing was carried out using blood. These receptors originate from a woman aged 30 to 39 in good health.

A word on this clonotype: A single base separates this from a much larger clone, so it may be a read error. The genes are TRBV5-1 and TRBJ2-7; the match to TRBD2 covers 10 bases. Germline assignment: CDR1 SGHRS and CDR2 YFSETQ. This CDR3 contains 17 residues. V lost 4 bases and J lost 0; bases outside the gene matches: 10. CDR3 sequence: CASSLTRPSGSSYEQYF. The DNA of the CDR3 is TGCGCCAGCAGCCTCACCCGCCCTAGCGGGAGCTCCTACGAGCAGTACTTC. Drawing the rest from reference TRBV5-1 and TRBJ2-7, the complete variable domain is KAGVTQTPRYLIKTRGQQVTLSCSPISGHRSVSWYQQTPGQGLQFLFEYFSETQRNKGNFPGRFSGRQFSNSRSEMNVSTLELGDSALYLCASSLTRPSGSSYEQYFGPGTRLTVT.

Only a few counts were recorded for this clonotype. The chain is built from TRBV7-2 and TRBJ1-4; 10 bases fit TRBD1. The trim removed 5 bases at V and 4 bases at J, leaving 13 bases unmatched. The length of the CDR3 is 18 residues. CDR1 and CDR2 (germline): SGHTA, FQGNSA. CDR3 sequence reads: CASSPRRGQGVNNEKLFF. The CDR3 region has the DNA TGTGCCAGCAGCCCCCGACGAGGACAGGGGGTTAATAATGAAAAACTGTTTTTT.

This clonotype appeared many times. The chain couples TRBV4-1 to TRBJ2-1; TRBD1 aligns across 10 bases. V was clipped by 2 bases and J by 9 bases; unmatched bases: 10. CDR3 length equals 16 residues. Germline V gene lookup returns CDR1 MGHRA and CDR2 YSYEKL. The chain's CDR3 is CASSQSRQGARSEQFF. The CDR3 DNA reads TGCGCCAGCAGCCAATCCCGACAGGGGGCTAGGAGTGAGCAGTTCTTC.

V and J are TRBV7-2 and TRBJ2-1; 9 bases fit TRBD2. Germline V gene sequence: CDR1 SGHTA, CDR2 FQGNSA. After removal of 2 bases from V and 7 bases from J, the junction contained 9 bases not matched to a gene. CDR3 length: 16 residues. CDR3 protein: CASSLWGGRAGNEQFF. CDR3 nucleotides: TGTGCCAGCAGCTTATGGGGCGGGAGGGCCGGAAATGAGCAGTTCTTC.

This chain links TRBV20-1 with TRBJ1-6; D is perhaps TRBD1 (5 bases). V lost 4 bases to trimming and J lost 7 bases, with 17 bases between them. This CDR3 spans 15 amino acids. Germline-derived CDR1 and CDR2 are DFQATT and SNEGSKA (reference sequence). The CDR3 DNA sequence: TGCAGTGCTAAGATAACCGGGGCCCAAAATTCACCCCTCCACTTT. Encoded protein: CSAKITGAQNSPLHF.

The genes are TRBV7-9 and TRBJ2-3; D is perhaps TRBD1 or TRBD2 (5 bases each). The V end lost 8 bases, the J end lost 6 bases, and 21 bases lay between the germline ends. From germline, CDR1 is SEHNR and CDR2 FQNEAQ (reference sequence). The CDR3 loop spans 15 amino acids. CDR3 coding DNA: TGTGCCAGCTTCGGGCTGGGGACCCCCGCGGATACGCAGTATTTT. Translation: CASFGLGTPADTQYF.

The table lists this clonotype with a few counts. The chain joins TRBV7-2 to TRBJ2-3, with D possibly TRBD2 on 5 matching bases. Trimming took off 1 base at V and 6 bases at J, with 11 bases between the two ends. Germline lookup yields CDR1 SGHTA and CDR2 FQGNSA. This CDR3 has 14 residues. The CDR3 sequence: CASSLGPSSDTQYF. The CDR3 DNA follows: TGTGCCAGCAGCTTAGGACCTAGCTCGGATACGCAGTATTTT.

This chain joins TRBV5-1 and TRBJ2-4, with TRBD1 matching over 8 bases. Near its end, the DNA agrees better with TRBJ2-7, so the J call may be wrong. In germline, CDR1 is SGHRS, CDR2 YFSETQ. This CDR3 spans 15 amino acids. The CDR3 DNA follows: TGCGCCAGCAGCTACCTGACAGGGGTCACCTACGAGCAGTACTTC. Translation: CASSYLTGVTYEQYF.

This chain joins TRBV28 and TRBJ2-7, with TRBD1 matching over 9 bases. In germline, CDR1 is MDHEN, CDR2 SYDVKM. Trimming removed 6 bases from V and 3 bases from J; junction bases left unmatched: 12. CDR3 length equals 16 residues. The DNA for the CDR3 is TGTGCCAGCAGAAGCCTCGGGACAGGGACCCACTACGAGCAGTACTTC. It codes for CASRSLGTGTHYEQYF. Based on the CDR3 plus reference TRBV28 and TRBJ2-7, the full variable domain is DVKVTQSSRYLVKRTGEKVFLECVQDMDHENMFWYRQDPGLGLRLIYFSYDVKMKEKGDIPEGYSVSREKKERFSLILESASTNQTSMYLCASRSLGTGTHYEQYFGPGTRLTVT.

The V and J genes are TRBV7-2 and TRBJ1-3; TRBD1 aligns across 7 bases. J lost 3 bases, V lost 0 bases, and 2 bases had no gene match. The CDR3 totals 15 residues. In germline, CDR1 is SGHTA, CDR2 FQGNSA. The CDR3 sequence: CASSLARDSGNTIYF. The DNA for the CDR3 is TGTGCCAGCAGCTTAGCCCGGGACAGTGGAAACACCATATATTTT. Together with reference TRBV7-2 and TRBJ1-3, the CDR3 gives the full variable domain: GAGVSQSPSNKVTEKGKDVELRCDPISGHTALYWYRQSLGQGLEFLIYFQGNSAPDKSGLPSDRFSAERTGGSVSTLTIQRTQQEDSAVYLCASSLARDSGNTIYFGEGSWLTVV.

The chain employs TRBV20-1 and TRBJ2-2; D is undetermined. The CDR3 covers 17 residues. Trimming took 0 bases from V and 3 from J, leaving 17 bases between them. Germline V gives CDR1 DFQATT, CDR2 SNEGSKA (reference sequence). DNA of the CDR3: TGCAGTGCTAGAGAGTCCACAAGCCAACGGTACACCGGGGAGCTGTTTTTT. Protein: CSARESTSQRYTGELFF.

The gene calls are TRBV24-1 and TRBJ1-2, with 7 positions matching TRBD1. The germline gives CDR1 KGHDR, CDR2 SFDVKD. CDR3 length equals 16 residues. V dropped 2 bases and J dropped 5; count of bases not matched to a gene: 10. In DNA, the CDR3 is TGTGCCACCAGTGATTCGCGACAGGGAAGTGGTTATGGCTACACCTTC. It yields the protein CATSDSRQGSGYGYTF.

This chain connects TRBV5-4 to TRBJ2-7; TRBD1 agrees at 8 bases. Germline CDR1 is SGHNT and CDR2 is YYREEE (reference sequence). Germline trimming cut 4 bases from V and 5 bases from J; bases unmatched to any gene: 8. This CDR3 contains 14 residues. The CDR3 DNA reads TGTGCCAGCAGCATGGACAGGGAGTTCCACGAGCAGTACTTC. Amino acids: CASSMDREFHEQYF.

The CDR3 nucleotides read TGTGCCAGCAGCTTATATGTCGGGGGGATACAAGAGACCCAGTACTTC. Protein product: CASSLYVGGIQETQYF. The V call is TRBV7-9, the J call TRBJ2-5; 7 positions agree with TRBD2. V gave up 2 bases and J gave up 2 bases; unmatched junction bases: 8. Germline assignment: CDR1 SEHNR and CDR2 FQNEAQ (reference sequence). The CDR3 length is 16 residues.

This clonotype was observed a few times. The chain links TRBV30 to TRBJ2-1; maybe TRBD1 (5 bases). The germline CDR1 and CDR2 sequences are GTSNPN and SVGIG (reference sequence). V was cut by 1 base and J by 4 bases, with 11 bases left in between. The CDR3 totals 14 residues. CDR3: CAWSEGAVYNEQFF. The CDR3, as DNA: TGTGCCTGGAGTGAAGGGGCGGTTTACAATGAGCAGTTCTTC.

The V call is TRBV7-2, the J call TRBJ2-4; 10 nucleotides agree with TRBD2. The CDR3 loop spans 15 amino acids. Germline trimming cut 8 bases from V and 7 bases from J; bases unmatched to any gene: 11. Germline V CDR1 and CDR2: SGHTA, FQGNSA. CDR3 loop: CASLGLAGGGNIQYF. The CDR3 nucleotides are TGTGCCAGCTTAGGGTTAGCGGGAGGTGGCAACATTCAGTACTTC.

The chain has TRBV9 and TRBJ2-3; the D gene is possibly TRBD2 (6 bases). V dropped 4 bases and J dropped 6 bases, with 24 bases sitting between them. There are 17 residues in the CDR3. Germline lookup yields CDR1 SGDLS and CDR2 YYNGEE. CDR3 sequence reads: CASSYYRDSKGSDTQYF. The CDR3, as DNA: TGTGCCAGCAGCTACTACCGGGACTCAAAGGGGTCGGATACGCAGTATTTT.

V usage is TRBV27 and J usage is TRBJ2-1, with D perhaps matching TRBD2 (6 bases). Germline V CDR1 and CDR2: MNHEY, SMNVEV (reference sequence). The germline V and J ends were trimmed by 5 bases and 2 bases, with 13 bases remaining between them. This CDR3 contains 15 residues. As DNA, the CDR3 is TGTGCCAGCAGTCCTCCTAGCGCCGCCTACAATGAGCAGTTCTTC. Protein: CASSPPSAAYNEQFF.

The chain recombines TRBV30 with TRBJ1-2, with no clear D. Trimming stripped 5 bases from V and 5 bases from J, with 18 bases between. The CDR3 covers 14 residues. The V gene's germline CDR1 is GTSNPN and CDR2 SVGIG (reference sequence). Written as DNA, the CDR3 is TGTGCCTGGGACCCTGACGGGGTTGATTATGGCTACACCTTC. Translating it yields CAWDPDGVDYGYTF. Full variable domain (remainder filled in from reference TRBV30 and TRBJ1-2): SQTIHQWPATLVQPVGSPLSLECTVEGTSNPNLYWYRQAAGRGLQLLFYSVGIGQISSEVPQNLSASRPQDRQFILSSKKLLLSDSGFYLCAWDPDGVDYGYTFGSGTRLTVV.

This clonotype was counted at least ten times. The chain uses TRBV29-1 and TRBJ2-1, with a tentative D call TRBD2 (6 bases). With 3 bases removed from V and 5 bases from J, the gap between germline ends came to 11 bases. The CDR3 has 13 residues. The germline gives CDR1 SQVTM, CDR2 ANQGSEA. CDR3 region: CSVDGTGNNEQFF. Written as DNA, the CDR3 is TGCAGCGTTGACGGGACTGGAAACAATGAGCAGTTCTTC.

Comments on this clonotype: The junction departs from germline at one end; a sequencing error may be responsible. The chain links TRBV6-5 to TRBJ1-2; the match to TRBD1 covers 7 bases. This CDR3 has 12 amino acids. CDR1 MNHEY and CDR2 SVGAGI come from the germline V gene. This chain's CDR3 is CARSGDSYDYTF. CDR3 nucleotides: TGTGCCAGAAGTGGGGACAGTTATGACTACACCTTC.

The rearrangement links TRBV7-2 to TRBJ1-5; D is uncertain. Trimming cost V 8 bases and J 4 bases, with 15 bases left between them. CDR1 and CDR2 (germline): SGHTA, FQGNSA. The CDR3 is 14 residues long. The CDR3: CASGSTTVNQPQHF. Written as DNA, the CDR3 is TGTGCCAGCGGCTCTACGACGGTAAATCAGCCCCAGCATTTT.

Comment on this clonotype: Possible read error: a much larger clone is one base away. The chain combines TRBV7-2 with TRBJ2-5; D is unclear. This CDR3 contains 11 residues. Trimming pared 8 bases from V and 11 bases from J, leaving 15 bases between. The germline CDR1 and CDR2 sequences are SGHTA and FQGNSA. CDR3 nucleotides: TGTGCCAGCTGCTCCCGTGTCGATCAGTACTTC. It encodes CASCSRVDQYF.

This clonotype was recorded many times. The chain carries TRBV9 and TRBJ1-5; TRBD1 agrees at 10 bases. Per the germline V gene, CDR1 is SGDLS and CDR2 is YYNGEE. V lost 0 bases and J lost 4; bases outside the gene matches: 10. The CDR3 consists of 18 residues. Here the CDR3 DNA reads TGTGCCAGCAGCGTAGTTTCGGGACAGGGGACTCAAAATCAGCCCCAGCATTTT. It translates to CASSVVSGQGTQNQPQHF.

This clonotype was detected only a few times. This sequence joins TRBV25-1 and TRBJ2-5; D tentatively fits TRBD1 or TRBD2 (5 bases each). Germline-derived CDR1 and CDR2 are MGHDK and SYGVNS. The CDR3 runs to 15 residues. V lost 0 bases and J 4 bases, leaving 12 bases between the germline ends. This CDR3 reads CASSEYKGRSETQYF. The DNA for the CDR3 is TGTGCCAGCAGTGAATATAAGGGGAGATCAGAGACCCAGTACTTC.

This clonotype came up many times. The chain employs TRBV9 and TRBJ2-6, with 7 positions matching TRBD1. CDR3 length: 15 residues. Germline CDR1 reads SGDLS; CDR2 reads YYNGEE. The ends lost 0 bases at V and 4 bases at J; junction bases unmatched: 1. Here the CDR3 DNA reads TGTGCCAGCAGCGTAGAGGACAGGGGGGCCAACGTCCTGACTTTC. Residues: CASSVEDRGANVLTF.